This TCR beta chain is drawn from a study of blood T cell repertoires in COVID-19. The authors' processing: Amplifying reference gene primers gave estimates of nucleated cell counts. Only in-frame clones appear in the TCRdb table, and some are missing; sequencing was by immunoSEQ multiplex PCR. V, J and clone size reflect that table, while D and trimming were determined from the DNA. The profile covers about 120,000 clones, with 81% appearing a single time and more than 9% taken by the ten largest. V was pared by 7 bases and J by 3 bases, with 7 bases of the junction left unmatched. CDR1 and CDR2 (germline): MNHEY, SVGAGI. This CDR3 has 14 residues.

Sequencing was performed on peripheral blood. The rearrangement joins TRBV6-5 to TRBJ2-7; TRBD1 aligns across 9 bases. This clonotype originated in a human donor in a cohort sampled during active COVID-19. The CDR3 bases are TGTGCCAGCACCAGAGACAGGGGGGTCTACGAGCAGTACTTC. This translates into CASTRDRGVYEQYF.